The rows below give T cell receptor beta chains drawn from one sample of a study of OX40 agonist ivuxolimab in advanced cancers. The repertoire was sequenced with immunoSEQ multiplex PCR; TCRdb's copy has only in-frame clones and lacks some. The sample carries about 73,000 clones, around 90% recorded once. This specimen consisted of CD4+ or CD8+ T cells sorted from blood, obtained in a trial of the OX40 agonist ivuxolimab. The receptors derive from an adult with an advanced solid tumor such as melanoma, head and neck, liver or kidney cancer. CDR3s include the opening cysteine and the closing phenylalanine or tryptophan. D genes are given only for firm matches. For some rows the clone size is stated as once, few or many, or as a class when expanded; others skip it.

J gene | clone size | D gene | V gene | CDR3 DNA | CDR3 protein
TRBJ2-2 | few | - | TRBV18 | TGTGCCAGCTCACCCCGGAAGAACACCGGGGAGCTGTTTTTT | CASSPRKNTGELFF
TRBJ2-1 | - | TRBD2 | TRBV7-9 | TGTGCCAGCAGCTTACGAGCTAGCGGCAATGAGCAGTTCTTC | CASSLRASGNEQFF
TRBJ1-2 | - | - | TRBV6-5 | TGTGCCAGCAGTTACGATGGGAACTATGGCTACACCTTC | CASSYDGNYGYTF
TRBJ1-4 | - | - | TRBV28 | TGTGCCAGCAGTTTATTAGGTGAAAAACTGTTTTTT | CASSLLGEKLFF
TRBJ2-7 | - | - | TRBV19 | TGTGCCAGTAGTTCCCCCCAGAGTGGTGCGGTGAGGGGTACCTACGAGCAGTACTTC | CASSSPQSGAVRGTYEQYF
TRBJ2-7 | - | TRBD1 | TRBV28 | TGTGCCAGCAGGATCCGGGACAGGGGTTACTACGAGCAGTACTTC | CASRIRDRGYYEQYF
TRBJ2-3 | - | - | TRBV7-3 | TGTGCCAGCAGCCCCGGGGAGGTCACAGATACGCAGTATTTT | CASSPGEVTDTQYF
TRBJ2-7 | - | - | TRBV5-6 | TGTGCCAGCAGCAGGAAATCCTACGAGCAGTACTTC | CASSRKSYEQYF
TRBJ2-1 | - | TRBD1 | TRBV7-9 | TGTGCCAGCAGCTTCAGGACAGGTGGTTACAATGAGCAGTTCTTC | CASSFRTGGYNEQFF
TRBJ2-1 | - | - | TRBV14 | TGTGCCAGCAGCCCCAGCCTAGCTCCTCGCCATGAGCAGTTCTTC | CASSPSLAPRHEQFF
TRBJ2-1 | - | - | TRBV5-5 | TGTGCCAGCAGCTTGGTATCGTATTGGACCAATGAGCAGTTCTTC | CASSLVSYWTNEQFF
TRBJ2-1 | few | TRBD2 | TRBV5-1 | TGCGCCAGCAGCACGGGACTAGCGGCACCCAATGAGCAGTTCTTC | CASSTGLAAPNEQFF
TRBJ2-3 | - | - | TRBV29-1 | TGCAGCGTTGCTGGGGGAGGCCCGGATACGCAGTATTTT | CSVAGGGPDTQYF
TRBJ2-3 | - | - | TRBV28 | TGTGCCAGCAGTTTACAGGGAACAGATACGCAGTATTTT | CASSLQGTDTQYF
TRBJ2-2 | - | - | TRBV7-9 | TGTGCCAGCAGCTTGAGACAGGATAGCACCGGGGAGCTGTTTTTT | CASSLRQDSTGELFF
TRBJ2-2 | - | TRBD2 | TRBV4-1 | TGCGCCAGCAGCCCAGGGACTAGCGCCGGCACCGGGGAGCTGTTTTTT | CASSPGTSAGTGELFF
TRBJ2-1 | - | - | TRBV6-5 | TGTGCCAGCAGTTACTCCCGTCCGGGAAATGAGCAGTTCTTC | CASSYSRPGNEQFF
TRBJ2-7 | - | - | TRBV4-2 | TGTGCCAGCAGCCAAATGACTAGCTACGAGCAGTACTTC | CASSQMTSYEQYF
TRBJ2-5 | - | - | TRBV30 | TGTGCCTGGGAGACAGTCCCCCAGGAGACCCAGTACTTC | CAWETVPQETQYF
TRBJ2-6 | - | - | TRBV2 | TGTGCCAGCAGTGACAGGTACGGGGCCAACGTCCTGACTTTC | CASSDRYGANVLTF
TRBJ2-4 | - | TRBD2 | TRBV9 | TGTGCCAGCAGTAGGGACGAGAGCGGGAGCAAAAACATTCAGTACTTC | CASSRDESGSKNIQYF
TRBJ2-1 | - | - | TRBV7-8 | TGTGCCAGCAGCTCCGGGCTCAATGAGCAGTTCTTC | CASSSGLNEQFF
TRBJ1-2 | - | - | TRBV6-5 | TGTGCCAGCAGTACTACGGCTAACTATGGCTACACCTTC | CASSTTANYGYTF
TRBJ1-2 | - | TRBD1 | TRBV2 | TGTGCCAGCAGGGCAGGGGGCCCTAACTATGGCTACACCTTC | CASRAGGPNYGYTF
TRBJ2-1 | once | - | TRBV4-3 | TGCGCCAGCAGCCAACAAGCGGGTGACTACTACAATGAGCAGTTCTTC | CASSQQAGDYYNEQFF
TRBJ1-3 | - | - | TRBV4-3 | TGCGCCAGCAGCCAGCTGGCCTCGAGCTCTGGAAACACCATATATTTT | CASSQLASSSGNTIYF
TRBJ2-4 | - | - | TRBV28 | TGTGCCAGCAGTACAAGGACAGCGGGGCCTCAGTACTTC | CASSTRTAGPQYF
TRBJ2-7 | - | - | TRBV11-2 | TGTGCCAGCAGCTTAGTGTCGGGGAGCTCCTACGAGCAGTACTTC | CASSLVSGSSYEQYF
TRBJ2-1 | - | - | TRBV11-1 | TGTGCCAGCAGACAGAACTACAATGAGCAGTTCTTC | CASRQNYNEQFF
TRBJ1-4 | - | TRBD1 | TRBV27 | TGTGCCAGCAGTTCCCGGGGGACAGGGAATGAAAAACTGTTTTTT | CASSSRGTGNEKLFF
TRBJ1-2 | - | - | TRBV28 | TGTGCCAGCAGTTTCTCCGATCGTGGCTACACCTTC | CASSFSDRGYTF
TRBJ2-5 | - | TRBD2 | TRBV6-5 | TGTGCCAGCAGACGACTAGCCGGGAAGACCCAGTACTTC | CASRRLAGKTQYF
TRBJ1-1 | - | - | TRBV6-6 | TGTGCCAGCAGTAACCAGGGGAGGGGAGCTTTCTTT | CASSNQGRGAFF
TRBJ2-7 | - | TRBD2 | TRBV18 | TGTGCCAGCTCTCCTTCAACGACTAGCGGGTCGGAGTACTTC | CASSPSTTSGSEYF
TRBJ1-5 | - | TRBD1 | TRBV15 | TGTGCCACCAGAGAGGGACAGCTCAATCAGCCCCAGCATTTT | CATREGQLNQPQHF
TRBJ2-1 | - | TRBD1 | TRBV7-3 | TGTGCCAGCAGCTCTGACAGGGGGGCCTACAATGAGCAGTTCTTC | CASSSDRGAYNEQFF
TRBJ2-4 | - | - | TRBV18 | TGTGCCAGCTCATCAGAACAGGGTCGCAAAAACATTCAGTACTTC | CASSSEQGRKNIQYF
TRBJ1-1 | - | - | TRBV11-1 | TGTGCCAGCAGCCGGGATGGGAACACTGAAGCTTTCTTT | CASSRDGNTEAFF
TRBJ2-2 | - | - | TRBV7-3 | TGTGCCAGCAGCTTCGGGACACGGAACACCGGGGAGCTGTTTTTT | CASSFGTRNTGELFF
TRBJ2-1 | - | - | TRBV6-6 | TGTGCCAGCAGTCAAGACCCCGTCAGGTATGAGCAGTTCTTC | CASSQDPVRYEQFF
TRBJ2-5 | - | - | TRBV29-1 | TGCAGCGTTGAAGAACCAGTGGAGACCCAGTACTTC | CSVEEPVETQYF
TRBJ1-1 | - | - | TRBV20-1 | TGCAGTGCCATGATACAGGGTGAAGCTTTCTTT | CSAMIQGEAFF
TRBJ2-1 | - | - | TRBV30 | TGTGCCTGGAGCCCCGAGAATGAGCAGTTCTTC | CAWSPENEQFF
TRBJ2-1 | - | - | TRBV29-1 | TGCAGCGTTACCAGGGGTCCCACCGTTAACAATGAGCAGTTCTTC | CSVTRGPTVNNEQFF
TRBJ2-3 | - | - | TRBV21-1 | TGTGCCAGCAGCAGGCCCCTAGCGGATCGCACAGATACGCAGTATTTT | CASSRPLADRTDTQYF
TRBJ2-3 | - | - | TRBV5-1 | TGCGCCAGCAGCCTTCGCCAGGGGCCAGATACGCAGTATTTT | CASSLRQGPDTQYF
TRBJ2-6 | once | - | TRBV7-8 | TGTGCCAGCAGCGGCGCCTCGTGGGGGCGCGGGGCCAACGTCCTGACTTTC | CASSGASWGRGANVLTF
TRBJ2-3 | - | TRBD2 | TRBV5-1 | TGCGCCAGCAGCTTGGGGCGCGGGAGTTCAGATACGCAGTATTTT | CASSLGRGSSDTQYF
TRBJ1-5 | - | - | TRBV28 | TGTGCCAGCACCATACGACAGACTACCGGAGGGGTGCCCCAGCATTTT | CASTIRQTTGGVPQHF
TRBJ2-2 | - | - | TRBV29-1 | TGCAGCGTTGAAGATTGGGGGGCCTCTAATACCGGGGAGCTGTTTTTT | CSVEDWGASNTGELFF
TRBJ2-1 | - | TRBD2 | TRBV6-6 | TGTGCCAGCACCTTAGCGGGAGGGCGATACAATGAGCAGTTCTTC | CASTLAGGRYNEQFF
TRBJ1-1 | - | - | TRBV7-6 | TGTGCCAGCAGCTTAGACAGGACTGAAGCTTTCTTT | CASSLDRTEAFF
TRBJ1-3 | - | - | TRBV6-1 | TGTGCCAGCAGTCCCCCTGGGGGAAACACCATATATTTT | CASSPPGGNTIYF
TRBJ1-2 | - | - | TRBV7-2 | TGTGCCAGCAGCTTAGGGAGACAGAGCGATGGCTACACCTTC | CASSLGRQSDGYTF
TRBJ1-5 | once | - | TRBV15 | TGTGCCACCAGCAGAGGGGACGGACGTCAGCCCCAGCATTTT | CATSRGDGRQPQHF
TRBJ2-2 | - | - | TRBV7-3 | TGTGCCAGCAGCCCCCGGCGCACCGGGGAGCTGTTTTTT | CASSPRRTGELFF
TRBJ1-1 | - | - | TRBV7-9 | TGTGCCAGCAGCCCACTTTACATGAACACTGAAGCTTTCTTT | CASSPLYMNTEAFF